These 7 T cell receptor beta chains originate from one sample sequenced in a study of beta chain features in type 1 diabetes. Expressed TCRB transcripts got sequenced, as all isolated RNA was reverse transcribed. TCRdb keeps only in-frame clones here, not all; method: immunoSEQ multiplex PCR. Seen here are approximately 470,000 clones, around 30% observed once, and the top ten hold roughly 0.06%. Sequenced input: naive CD4+ T cells from blood. The receptors were gathered from a man between 18 and 35 years old in good health.

This clone appeared a few times. The chain uses TRBV11-3 and TRBJ2-5; TRBD1 matches 9 bases. CDR3 length equals 16 residues. Germline V lookup: CDR1 SGHNT, CDR2 YENEEA. J gave up 5 bases and V 5 bases, and 12 bases lay outside the gene matches. CDR3 sequence: CASSTSTGGETETQYF. The CDR3 region has the DNA TGTGCCAGCAGCACCTCAACAGGGGGCGAGACTGAGACCCAGTACTTC.

This clone was counted a few times. This chain joins TRBV6-5 and TRBJ1-2; 9 bases map to TRBD1. Trimming at V came to 6 bases and at J to 1 base, leaving 6 bases not matched to a gene. The CDR3 loop spans 15 amino acids. Germline V gene lookup returns CDR1 MNHEY and CDR2 SVGAGI. CDR3 sequence reads: CASRATGGLNYGYTF. Written as DNA, the CDR3 is TGTGCCAGCAGGGCCACAGGGGGCCTTAACTATGGCTACACCTTC.

The chain is built from TRBV10-3 and TRBJ2-5, with TRBD2 as a possible D gene (6 bases). The ends were cut back, 2 bases at V and 5 bases at J, with 9 bases in the middle. Germline V lookup: CDR1 ENHRY, CDR2 SYGVKD. CDR3 length equals 13 residues. The CDR3 loop is CAISEGEEETQYF. The DNA of the CDR3 is TGTGCCATCAGTGAGGGGGAGGAGGAGACCCAGTACTTC.

Worth noting for this clone: Being one base from a much bigger clone, this may be a read error. At the DNA level, this CDR3 is encoded by other sequences in the same sample as well. V usage is TRBV5-1 and J usage is TRBJ2-3, with D unclear. Germline V gives CDR1 SGHRS, CDR2 YFSETQ. The CDR3 has 11 amino acids. V was trimmed by 1 base and J by 6 bases, leaving 3 bases between them. The CDR3 spells CASSLTDTQYF. The DNA of the CDR3 is TGCGCCAGCAGCTTGACGGATACGCAGTATTTT.

The gene calls are TRBV5-1 and TRBJ1-3; D not resolved. V was shortened by 0 bases and J by 1 base, with 5 bases between the two germline ends. The CDR3 consists of 14 residues. CDR1 is SGHRS and CDR2 is YFSETQ in the germline V gene. CDR3 protein: CASSLDRSGNTIYF. The CDR3 bases are TGCGCCAGCAGCTTGGACAGATCTGGAAACACCATATATTTT.

The chain carries TRBV28 and TRBJ2-6; possibly TRBD2 for D (5 bases). V gave up 7 bases and J gave up 0 bases, with 7 bases separating them. The CDR3 loop spans 14 amino acids. Germline V gene sequence: CDR1 MDHEN, CDR2 SYDVKM. CDR3 residues: CASTGNSGANVLTF. The CDR3 DNA follows: TGTGCCAGCACGGGAAACTCTGGGGCCAACGTCCTGACTTTC.

This clone occurred a few times. The V call is TRBV7-9, the J call TRBJ2-7; 7 bases are shared with TRBD2. J lost 2 bases, V lost 3 bases, and 4 bases had no gene match. Per germline, CDR1 SEHNR and CDR2 FQNEAQ (reference sequence). This CDR3 is 14 amino acids long. The CDR3 is CASSLGLRTYEQYF. As DNA, the CDR3 is TGTGCCAGCAGCTTGGGACTAAGAACCTACGAGCAGTACTTC.